The present T cell receptor (beta chain) was sequenced within a study of early T cells in non-severe SARS-CoV-2 infection (dated by TCRdb to the early 2020s). Concerning the study at large: Bulk RNA from unsorted whole blood was used for TCR sequencing, so alpha and beta chains could not be paired. The study at large found these results: VDJdb matching was skewed toward anti-spike CD8 responses and likely underestimated virus-specific expansions by missing private and CD4 specificities.

The CDR3 contains 18 residues, cysteine and phenylalanine counted. Only the CDR3 part of the read is kept: 54 bases, read in frame from the first base. V ends up 5 bases short and J 4 bases short, with an unmatched junction base count of 17. This clonotype was seen only a few times. Its antigen is unknown. No clone much larger than this one lies a single base away; base qualities are absent. This was a case-control study nested in a cohort of healthcare workers in London, UK, who had nasopharyngeal swab PCR tests and blood samples taken every week. Healthcare workers were enrolled in the week of the UK lockdown, from 23 to 31 March 2020, and were followed every week for up to 16 weeks. Libraries came from 5' RACE. This sample was sequenced with a NextSeq 500. To correct for sequencing error and PCR bias, the TCR library protocol tagged individual cDNA molecules with unique molecular identifiers. TCR alpha and beta chains were both sequenced, and the abundances of alpha and beta sequences in each sample were closely correlated with each other. The published analysis was carried out like this. Decombinator V4 was used to perform V gene, J gene and CDR3 annotation of TCR sequences. TCRs were defined as expanded if a significant change between any two time points was detected under a Poisson model with p below 0.0001. TCR abundances were normalised to the total number of TCRs sequenced per sample and expressed as counts per million. MAIT TCRs were defined by TRAV1-2 paired with TRAJ12, TRAJ20 or TRAJ33, and iNKT TCRs by TRAV10 paired with TRAJ18. VDJdb, accessed 1 November 2021, was searched for CMV, EBV and SARS-CoV-2 annotated TCRs, with TCRs annotated for multiple antigens excluded. TCRdb trimmed public reads at Q25 via fastp, called clones via MiXCR and kept in-frame beta chains. Each CDR3 protein appears once, grouped with its most common genes and DNA. TCRdb's processing, not the study's, gives the V and J calls here. This sample is represented by tens of thousands of distinct CDR3 sequences; 7.1% of them were singletons. About 12% of the sample is in the top ten clones.

The sample in question was whole blood, obtained at baseline. The clonotype was recovered from an adult who was a healthcare worker with PCR-confirmed SARS-CoV-2 infection or an uninfected control (not recorded which). The V gene is TRBV12-3 or TRBV12-4 and the J gene is TRBJ2-7; 10 bases in the junction line up with TRBD1. The DNA sequence is TGTGCCAGCAGTCCCCCCCTAAAGGACAGGGGGAAGTCATACGAGCAGTACTTC. It codes for CASSPPLKDRGKSYEQYF.